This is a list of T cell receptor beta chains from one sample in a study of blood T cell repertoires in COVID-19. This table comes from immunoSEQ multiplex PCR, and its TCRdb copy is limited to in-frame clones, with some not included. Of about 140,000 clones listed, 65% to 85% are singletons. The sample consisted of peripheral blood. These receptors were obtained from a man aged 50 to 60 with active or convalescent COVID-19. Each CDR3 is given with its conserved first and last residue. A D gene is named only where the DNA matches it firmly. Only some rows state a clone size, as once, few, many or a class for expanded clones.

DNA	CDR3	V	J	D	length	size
TGTGCCAGCAGCCCCCAGGTTGGGCGCACTGAAGCTTTCTTT	CASSPQVGRTEAFF	TRBV2	TRBJ1-1	NA	14	NA
TGTGCCTGGAGTGTAGGCAACAGGGTAGAGCAGTACTTC	CAWSVGNRVEQYF	TRBV30	TRBJ2-7	NA	13	NA
TGTGCTAGTGGTTTGGAGGGGGACACCGGGGAGCTGTTTTTT	CASGLEGDTGELFF	TRBV12-5	TRBJ2-2	NA	14	NA
TGTGCCAGCAGTGAAGTTCTGGGAGGCTCTGGAAACACCATATATTTT	CASSEVLGGSGNTIYF	TRBV6-1	TRBJ1-3	NA	16	NA
TGTGCCAGTAGTATATTCGCGGAGACTAGCACAGATACGCAGTATTTT	CASSIFAETSTDTQYF	TRBV19	TRBJ2-3	NA	16	NA
TGTGCCAGCAGGTTGGAGGATTTGAACACCGGGGAGCTGTTTTTT	CASRLEDLNTGELFF	TRBV9	TRBJ2-2	NA	15	NA
TGTGCCATCAGTGGGGACAGTTGGGAAGCTTTCTTT	CAISGDSWEAFF	TRBV10-3	TRBJ1-1	TRBD1	12	NA
TGTGCCAGCAGTATAACAGGGTGGGAGACCCAGTACTTC	CASSITGWETQYF	TRBV25-1	TRBJ2-5	NA	13	NA
TGTGCCAGCTCACCCGCGGGAGGGGACCATGATAATTCACCCCTCCACTTT	CASSPAGGDHDNSPLHF	TRBV18	TRBJ1-6	NA	17	NA
TGTGCCAGCAGCCCTAGCGGGAGGCTTTCCTACAATGAGCAGTTCTTC	CASSPSGRLSYNEQFF	TRBV7-6	TRBJ2-1	TRBD2	16	NA
TGTGCCAGCAGTGAGGGGGGACGCTACAATGAGCAGTTCTTC	CASSEGGRYNEQFF	TRBV25-1	TRBJ2-1	NA	14	NA
TGTGCCATCCAGGGGGCGAGCACAGATACGCAGTATTTT	CAIQGASTDTQYF	TRBV2	TRBJ2-3	TRBD1	13	NA
TGTGCCAGCAGCTTCAGGGGGCTGGTTAATGAAAAACTGTTTTTT	CASSFRGLVNEKLFF	TRBV9	TRBJ1-4	TRBD1	15	NA
TGTGCCAGCAGCTTAGTGGCGGGGGGCCCCTACGAGCAGTACTTC	CASSLVAGGPYEQYF	TRBV7-8	TRBJ2-7	TRBD2	15	NA
TGTGCCAGCAGCCGAATCGACAGGGGGGGAACCCAGTACTTC	CASSRIDRGGTQYF	TRBV11-2	TRBJ2-5	TRBD1	14	NA
TGTGCCAGCAGCCTAGCGAATTCCTACGAGCAGTACTTC	CASSLANSYEQYF	TRBV27	TRBJ2-7	NA	13	NA
TGTGCCTGGAGTTCTTCCGGGAGGATTAGCACAGATACGCAGTATTTT	CAWSSSGRISTDTQYF	TRBV30	TRBJ2-3	TRBD2	16	NA
TGTGCCAGCAGCCAAGTTGGGGGGCGGGAGGACACCATATATTTT	CASSQVGGREDTIYF	TRBV4-2	TRBJ1-3	NA	15	NA
TGTGCCAGCAGCAACGGACAGGGTTCTTCCAAGCAGTACTTC	CASSNGQGSSKQYF	TRBV27	TRBJ2-7	TRBD1	14	NA
TGTGCCACCAGCACGGACAGGGGGCACGGCGAGCAGTACTTC	CATSTDRGHGEQYF	TRBV15	TRBJ2-7	TRBD1	14	NA
TGTGCCAGCAGACTCCTTGGACTAGGTGGCACAGATACGCAGTATTTT	CASRLLGLGGTDTQYF	TRBV27	TRBJ2-3	TRBD2	16	NA
TGTGCCAGCAGCTTACTGGGAGGCGGGGAGCTGTTTTTT	CASSLLGGGELFF	TRBV7-9	TRBJ2-2	NA	13	NA
TGTGCCAGCAGCTTGGGACGGACTAGCAAGGATGAGCAGTTCTTC	CASSLGRTSKDEQFF	TRBV7-3	TRBJ2-1	TRBD2	15	NA
TGTGCCAGCAGTGAAGCGAATCAACAGGGGTGGGGTGAGCAGTTCTTC	CASSEANQQGWGEQFF	TRBV2	TRBJ2-1	TRBD1	16	NA
TGTGCCAGCAGGGGACTAGCGGAGAATAATGAGCAGTTCTTC	CASRGLAENNEQFF	TRBV6-5	TRBJ2-1	TRBD2	14	NA
TGTGCCAGCAGCTTAGAGGGGACAGGGTACGAAAAACTGTTTTTT	CASSLEGTGYEKLFF	TRBV7-9	TRBJ1-4	TRBD1	15	NA
TGTGCCAGTAGTAGATTAGCGGGAGATGAGCAGTTCTTC	CASSRLAGDEQFF	TRBV19	TRBJ2-1	TRBD2	13	few
TGTGCCAGCGGAAGACTCGACAGCTCCACTGAAGCTTTCTTT	CASGRLDSSTEAFF	TRBV27	TRBJ1-1	NA	14	NA